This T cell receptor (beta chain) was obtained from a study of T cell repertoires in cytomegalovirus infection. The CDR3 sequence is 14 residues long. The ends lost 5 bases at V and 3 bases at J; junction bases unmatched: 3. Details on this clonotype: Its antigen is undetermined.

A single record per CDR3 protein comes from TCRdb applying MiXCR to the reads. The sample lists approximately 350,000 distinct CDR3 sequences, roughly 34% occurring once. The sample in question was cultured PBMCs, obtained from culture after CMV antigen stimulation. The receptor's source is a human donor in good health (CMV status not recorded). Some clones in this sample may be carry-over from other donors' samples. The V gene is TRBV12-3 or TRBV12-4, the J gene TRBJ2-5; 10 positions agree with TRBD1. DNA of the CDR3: TGTGCCAGCAGTCCGGGACAGGGGAAAGAGACCCAGTACTTC. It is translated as CASSPGQGKETQYF.